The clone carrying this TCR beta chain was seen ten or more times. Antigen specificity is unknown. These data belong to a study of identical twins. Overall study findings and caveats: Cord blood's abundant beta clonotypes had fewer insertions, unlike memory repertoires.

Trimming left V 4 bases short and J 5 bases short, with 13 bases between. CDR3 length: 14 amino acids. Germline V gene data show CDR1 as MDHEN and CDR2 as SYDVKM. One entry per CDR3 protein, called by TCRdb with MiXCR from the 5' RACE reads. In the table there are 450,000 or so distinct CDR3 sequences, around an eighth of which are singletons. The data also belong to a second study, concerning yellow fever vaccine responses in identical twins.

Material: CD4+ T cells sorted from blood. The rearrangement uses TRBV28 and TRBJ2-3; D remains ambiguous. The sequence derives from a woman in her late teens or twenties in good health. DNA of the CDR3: TGTGCCAGCAGTTACACTGGCTCTCGAGATACGCAGTATTTT. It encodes CASSYTGSRDTQYF.